The T cell receptor (beta chain) described here comes from a study of cytomegalovirus exposure and HLA in healthy donors. Findings and limits, study-wide: A later analysis by the authors found several of the most significant clusters apparently linked to common viral pathogens. In a later analysis, most CMV-associated TCR beta chains appeared HLA-restricted. Across donors, most TCRs were seen rarely, yet some public ones were widespread. Later analysis identified a missense DCLRE1C variant that was linked to TCR beta V- and J-gene trimming.

The CDR3 sequence is 17 residues long. Looked up from germline, CDR1 is SGHTS and CDR2 is YDEGEE. V was cut by 4 bases and J by 0 bases, with 19 bases left in between. About this clone: Its target is unknown.

Both 60 Vbeta primers and 13 Jbeta primers went into the PCR. This table comes from immunoSEQ multiplex PCR, and its TCRdb copy is limited to in-frame clones, with some not included. This sample has approximately 160,000 clones, with roughly 86% found just once. The rearrangement uses TRBV5-8 and TRBJ1-1, with D possibly being TRBD1 (5 bases). The source material was PBMCs. This TCR derives from a girl between 5 and 17 years old in good health and CMV-seropositive. CDR3 nucleotides: TGTGCCAGCAGCCGACGATTGGGATCAGGGATGAACACTGAAGCTTTCTTT. Its translation: CASSRRLGSGMNTEAFF. Complete variable domain (other parts from reference TRBV5-8 and TRBJ1-1): EAGVTQSPTHLIKTRGQQATLRCSPISGHTSVYWYQQALGLGLQFLLWYDEGEERNRGNFPPRFSGRQFPNYSSELNVNALELEDSALYLCASSRRLGSGMNTEAFFGQGTRLTVV.